One and the same sample provided the 20 T cell receptor beta chains below, sequenced in a study of human thymus T cells. Repertoires were generated with immunoSEQ multiplex PCR, while TCRdb's copy carries only in-frame clones and drops some. The sample carries more than 50,000 clones, about 94% recorded once. The material sequenced was blood. All receptors derive from a boy in the first two years of life with a congenital heart defect but otherwise immunologically healthy.

V is TRBV4-2 and J is TRBJ1-1; TRBD1 matches at 8 bases. Germline values: CDR1 LGHNA, CDR2 YNFKEQ. The CDR3 has 14 residues. Unmatched junction bases numbered 0, after V lost 2 bases and J lost 1 base. CDR3 bases: TGTGCCAGCAGCCAACAGGGGGCGAACACTGAAGCTTTCTTT. Amino acids: CASSQQGANTEAFF.

The chain combines TRBV18 with TRBJ2-5, with D possibly being TRBD1 (5 bases). The CDR3 runs to 13 residues. Trimming removed 4 bases from V and 2 bases from J, with 8 bases in between. Germline lookup yields CDR1 KGHSH and CDR2 LQKENI. The CDR3 loop is CASSRAGQETQYF. The CDR3 nucleotides are TGTGCCAGCTCACGGGCAGGGCAAGAGACCCAGTACTTC.

The V gene is TRBV5-1, the J gene TRBJ1-5; no reliable D call. V was clipped by 0 bases and J by 3 bases, with 10 bases between them. This CDR3 has 15 amino acids. The germline V gene encodes CDR1 SGHRS and CDR2 YFSETQ. CDR3 amino acids: CASSLVGAPNQPQHF. The CDR3, as DNA: TGCGCCAGCAGCTTGGTGGGCGCCCCCAATCAGCCCCAGCATTTT.

This clone appeared a single time. CDR3 sequence reads: CASSPYQETQYF. DNA of the CDR3: TGTGCCAGCAGCCCCTACCAAGAGACCCAGTACTTC. The chain recombines TRBV9 with TRBJ2-5; D gene unclear. Between the trimmed V and J ends, which lost 4 bases and 0 bases, there was a span of 4 bases. Germline CDR1 SGDLS, CDR2 YYNGEE. This CDR3 is 12 amino acids long.

The chain combines TRBV28 with TRBJ2-3; D is uncertain. This CDR3 is 16 amino acids long. Germline V gives CDR1 MDHEN, CDR2 SYDVKM. Trimming took 6 bases from V and 2 from J, leaving 18 bases between them. CDR3 DNA sequence: TGTGCCAGCAGCCCCAAGAGGCGGTCCCTCACAGATACGCAGTATTTT. This sequence encodes CASSPKRRSLTDTQYF.

The J gene is TRBJ2-2, the V gene TRBV14; TRBD1 matches 7 bases. V gave up 2 bases and J gave up 0 bases; unmatched junction bases: 6. The CDR3 loop spans 17 amino acids. Germline CDR1 reads SGHDN; CDR2 reads FVKESK. CDR3 loop: CASSQNPGTANTGELFF. The CDR3 coding sequence is TGTGCCAGCAGCCAAAACCCCGGGACAGCGAACACCGGGGAGCTGTTTTTT. Full variable domain (outside the CDR3, taken from reference TRBV14 and TRBJ2-2): EAGVTQFPSHSVIEKGQTVTLRCDPISGHDNLYWYRRVMGKEIKFLLHFVKESKQDESGMPNNRFLAERTGGTYSTLKVQPAELEDSGVYFCASSQNPGTANTGELFFGEGSRLTVL.

V usage is TRBV4-1 and J usage is TRBJ2-3, with 7 bases aligning to TRBD2. The germline gives CDR1 MGHRA, CDR2 YSYEKL. The CDR3 is 13 amino acids. The junction had 0 bases not matched to a gene; V was cut back by 0 bases and J by 6 bases. The DNA of the CDR3 is TGCGCCAGCAGCCAAGAGGGGGGGGATACGCAGTATTTT. Translating it yields CASSQEGGDTQYF.

V and J are TRBV7-9 and TRBJ2-7, with 8 bases that match TRBD1. Losses at the gene ends were 4 bases for V and 3 bases for J; bases not matched to a gene: 5. There are 14 residues in the CDR3. The germline CDR1 and CDR2 sequences are SEHNR and FQNEAQ (reference sequence). CDR3 residues: CASSSVTGGYEQYF. DNA for the CDR3: TGTGCCAGCAGCTCGGTAACAGGGGGCTACGAGCAGTACTTC.

The genes are TRBV18 and TRBJ1-6; perhaps TRBD1 as D (6 bases). Trimming stripped 5 bases from V and 8 bases from J, with 10 bases between. The CDR3 has 13 residues. Per the germline V gene, CDR1 is KGHSH and CDR2 is LQKENI. CDR3 sequence: CASSEGEYSPLHF. DNA for the CDR3: TGTGCCAGCTCAGAGGGGGAGTATTCACCCCTCCACTTT.

The rearrangement links TRBV2 to TRBJ1-2; TRBD1 matches 8 bases. From germline, CDR1 is SNHLY and CDR2 FYNNEI. The ends lost 3 bases at V and 4 bases at J; junction bases unmatched: 4. This CDR3 is 14 amino acids long. CDR3 DNA sequence: TGTGCCAGCAGTGAGAACAGGGGGGGCTATGGCTACACCTTC. It encodes CASSENRGGYGYTF.

The J gene is TRBJ2-4, the V gene TRBV6-1; 14 positions match TRBD2. The CDR3 is made up of 15 amino acids. Trimming took 1 base from V and 7 from J; bases not matched to a gene: 0. CDR1 MNHNS and CDR2 SASEGT come from the germline V gene. CDR3 residues: CASSEGLAGGNIQYF. The CDR3 nucleotides are TGTGCCAGCAGTGAAGGACTAGCGGGGGGGAACATTCAGTACTTC.

This clone has a single count. This chain uses TRBV27 with TRBJ2-7, with 11 positions matching TRBD2. This CDR3 is built from 16 residues. CDR1 and CDR2 (germline): MNHEY, SMNVEV (reference sequence). J gave up 2 bases and V 2 bases, and 5 bases lay outside the gene matches. CDR3 DNA: TGTGCCAGCAGTTTAGGGACTAGCGGCCTTCCCTACGAGCAGTACTTC. Protein product: CASSLGTSGLPYEQYF.

This chain joins TRBV28 and TRBJ2-3; TRBD2 agrees at 10 bases. V shed 5 bases, J shed 3 bases, and the junction held 17 bases outside the gene matches. The germline gives CDR1 MDHEN, CDR2 SYDVKM. The CDR3 extends over 19 amino acids. The chain's CDR3 is CASSRGQGRLAGVTDTQYF. The CDR3 nucleotides read TGTGCCAGCAGTCGAGGACAGGGAAGGCTAGCGGGAGTTACAGATACGCAGTATTTT.

The gene calls are TRBV5-6 and TRBJ2-3; D is unresolved. The CDR3 loop spans 14 amino acids. With 4 bases removed from V and 4 bases from J, the gap between germline ends came to 13 bases. The germline V gene encodes CDR1 SGHDT and CDR2 YYEEEE. The chain's CDR3 is CASSPDAGPDTQYF. CDR3 DNA: TGTGCCAGCAGCCCGGACGCCGGCCCAGATACGCAGTATTTT.

The chain has TRBV5-1 and TRBJ1-1, with D maybe TRBD1 (6 bases). The CDR3 is made up of 15 amino acids. Trimming stripped 0 bases from V and 3 bases from J, with 12 bases between. Germline values: CDR1 SGHRS, CDR2 YFSETQ. The CDR3 nucleotides are TGCGCCAGCAGCTTGGCCGGGGGGCCGGACACTGAAGCTTTCTTT. Residues: CASSLAGGPDTEAFF. Looking up the rest from reference TRBV5-1 and TRBJ1-1 gives the full variable domain: KAGVTQTPRYLIKTRGQQVTLSCSPISGHRSVSWYQQTPGQGLQFLFEYFSETQRNKGNFPGRFSGRQFSNSRSEMNVSTLELGDSALYLCASSLAGGPDTEAFFGQGTRLTVV.

The genes are TRBV5-4 and TRBJ2-1; the D is unclear. Trimming took 1 base from V and 3 from J, leaving 11 bases between them. In germline, CDR1 is SGHNT, CDR2 YYREEE (reference sequence). CDR3 length: 15 amino acids. The DNA of the CDR3 is TGTGCCAGCAGCTTGAAGCACAGAGACTACAATGAGCAGTTCTTC. It translates to CASSLKHRDYNEQFF.

The gene calls are TRBV6-4 and TRBJ1-2; tentative D call: TRBD1 (5 bases). The CDR3 is 13 amino acids. V was shortened by 4 bases and J by 1 base, with 7 bases between the two germline ends. Germline loops: CDR1 MRHNA, CDR2 SNTAGT. CDR3 bases: TGTGCCAGCAGTGTCGACAGTAACTATGGCTACACCTTC. As protein: CASSVDSNYGYTF.

The CDR3 sequence is CASSVGGPLGEQFF. The CDR3 DNA reads as TGTGCCAGCAGCGTAGGGGGGCCCCTGGGTGAGCAGTTCTTC. This sequence joins TRBV9 and TRBJ2-1, with D possibly being TRBD1 (6 bases). Germline V lookup: CDR1 SGDLS, CDR2 YYNGEE. The CDR3 is 14 residues long. V lost 0 bases and J 9 bases, leaving 13 bases between the germline ends.

The chain is built from TRBV29-1 and TRBJ1-2; D may be TRBD1 (5 bases). The germline V gene encodes CDR1 SQVTM and CDR2 ANQGSEA. Trimming took 6 bases from V and 0 from J, leaving 8 bases between them. The CDR3 length is 12 residues. The CDR3 DNA reads TGCAGCGTGACAGCGGCTAACTATGGCTACACCTTC. Translated: CSVTAANYGYTF.

The chain recombines TRBV5-6 with TRBJ2-1; D gene ambiguous. V was trimmed by 2 bases and J by 5 bases, leaving 5 bases between them. The germline V gene encodes CDR1 SGHDT and CDR2 YYEEEE. This CDR3 is 12 amino acids long. CDR3 DNA: TGTGCCAGCAGCTTTGGGGACAATGAGCAGTTCTTC. Encoded protein: CASSFGDNEQFF. Full variable domain (rest looked up from reference TRBV5-6 and TRBJ2-1): DAGVTQSPTHLIKTRGQQVTLRCSPKSGHDTVSWYQQALGQGPQFIFQYYEEEERQRGNFPDRFSGHQFPNYSSELNVNALLLGDSALYLCASSFGDNEQFFGPGTRLTVL.